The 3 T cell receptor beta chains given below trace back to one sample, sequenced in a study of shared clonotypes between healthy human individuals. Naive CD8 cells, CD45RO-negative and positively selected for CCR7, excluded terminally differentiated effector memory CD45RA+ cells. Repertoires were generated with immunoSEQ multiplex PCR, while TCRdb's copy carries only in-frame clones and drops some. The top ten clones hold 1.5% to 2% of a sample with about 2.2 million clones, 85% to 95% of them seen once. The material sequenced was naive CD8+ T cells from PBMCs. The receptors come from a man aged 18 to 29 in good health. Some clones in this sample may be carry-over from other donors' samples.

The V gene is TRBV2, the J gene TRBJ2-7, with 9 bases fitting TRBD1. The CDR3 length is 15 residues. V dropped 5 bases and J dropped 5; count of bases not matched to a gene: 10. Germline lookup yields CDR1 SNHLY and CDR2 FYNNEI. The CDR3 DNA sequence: TGTGCCAGCAGTCTTCCCGGGACAGGGAAGGACGAGCAGTACTTC. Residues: CASSLPGTGKDEQYF.

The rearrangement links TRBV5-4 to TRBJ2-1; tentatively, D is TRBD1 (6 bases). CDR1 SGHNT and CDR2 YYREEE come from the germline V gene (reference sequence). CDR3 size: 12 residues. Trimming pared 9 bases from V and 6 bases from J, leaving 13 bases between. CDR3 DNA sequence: TGTGCCATCTCCAGGGGTTTCAATGAGCAGTTCTTC. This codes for CAISRGFNEQFF.

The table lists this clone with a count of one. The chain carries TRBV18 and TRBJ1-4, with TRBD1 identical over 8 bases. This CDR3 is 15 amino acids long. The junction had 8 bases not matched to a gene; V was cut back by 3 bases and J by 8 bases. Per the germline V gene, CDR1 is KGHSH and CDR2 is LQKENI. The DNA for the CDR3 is TGTGCCAGCTCACCTATGACAGGGGAAACCGAAAAACTGTTTTTT. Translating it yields CASSPMTGETEKLFF.